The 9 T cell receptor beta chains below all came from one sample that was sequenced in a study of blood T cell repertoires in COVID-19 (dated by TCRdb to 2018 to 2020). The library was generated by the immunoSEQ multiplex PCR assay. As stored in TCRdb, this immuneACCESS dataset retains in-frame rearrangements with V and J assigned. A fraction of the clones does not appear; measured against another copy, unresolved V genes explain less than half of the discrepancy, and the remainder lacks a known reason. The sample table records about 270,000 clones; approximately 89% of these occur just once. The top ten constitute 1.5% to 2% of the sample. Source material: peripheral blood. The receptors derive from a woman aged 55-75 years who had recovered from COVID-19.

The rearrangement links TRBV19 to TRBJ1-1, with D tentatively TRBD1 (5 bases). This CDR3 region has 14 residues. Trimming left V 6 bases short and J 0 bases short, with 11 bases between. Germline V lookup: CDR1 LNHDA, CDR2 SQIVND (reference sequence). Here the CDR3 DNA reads TGTGCCAGTAGATTAGACAGCCTGAACACTGAAGCTTTCTTT. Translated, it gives CASRLDSLNTEAFF.

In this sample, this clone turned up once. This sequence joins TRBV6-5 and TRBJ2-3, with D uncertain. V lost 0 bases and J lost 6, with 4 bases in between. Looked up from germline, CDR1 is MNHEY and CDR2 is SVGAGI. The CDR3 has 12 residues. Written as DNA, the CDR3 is TGTGCCAGCAGTTACTCCCCGGATACGCAGTATTTT. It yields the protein CASSYSPDTQYF.

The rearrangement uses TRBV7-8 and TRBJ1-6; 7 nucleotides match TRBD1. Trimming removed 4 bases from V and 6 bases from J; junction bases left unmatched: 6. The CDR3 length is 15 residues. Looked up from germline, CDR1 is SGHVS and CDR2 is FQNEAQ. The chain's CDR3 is CASSSLWDSNSPLHF. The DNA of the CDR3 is TGTGCCAGCAGCTCTCTTTGGGACAGTAATTCACCCCTCCACTTT.

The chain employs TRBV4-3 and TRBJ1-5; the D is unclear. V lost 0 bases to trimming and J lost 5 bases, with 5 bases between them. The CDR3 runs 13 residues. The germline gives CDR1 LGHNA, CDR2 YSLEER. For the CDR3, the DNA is TGCGCCAGCAGCCAAGACCAGGATCAGCCCCAGCATTTT. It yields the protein CASSQDQDQPQHF.

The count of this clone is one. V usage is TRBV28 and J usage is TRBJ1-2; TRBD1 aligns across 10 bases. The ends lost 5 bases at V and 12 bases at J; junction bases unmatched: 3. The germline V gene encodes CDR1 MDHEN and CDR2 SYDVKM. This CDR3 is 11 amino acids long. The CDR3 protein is CASSIDRGHTF. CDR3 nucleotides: TGTGCCAGCAGTATTGACAGGGGGCACACCTTC.

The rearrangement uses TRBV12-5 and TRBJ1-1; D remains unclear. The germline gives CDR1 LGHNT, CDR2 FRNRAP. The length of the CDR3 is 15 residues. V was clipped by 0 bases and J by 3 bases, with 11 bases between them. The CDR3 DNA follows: TGTGCTAGTGGTTTGGTACGGAGAATATACACTGAAGCTTTCTTT. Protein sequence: CASGLVRRIYTEAFF. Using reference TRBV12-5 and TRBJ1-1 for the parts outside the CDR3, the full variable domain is DARVTQTPRHKVTEMGQEVTMRCQPILGHNTVFWYRQTMMQGLELLAYFRNRAPLDDSGMPKDRFSAEMPDATLATLKIQPSEPRDSAVYFCASGLVRRIYTEAFFGQGTRLTVV.

In DNA form, the CDR3 reads TGTGCCAGTGCACAGGGCGGTCAGAATGAAAAACTGTTTTTT. This codes for CASAQGGQNEKLFF. The V and J genes are TRBV19 and TRBJ1-4; D is possibly TRBD1 (6 bases). CDR3 length: 14 residues. Per the germline V gene, CDR1 is LNHDA and CDR2 is SQIVND (reference sequence). V gave up 8 bases and J gave up 5 bases, with 15 bases separating them. Using reference TRBV19 and TRBJ1-4 for the parts outside the CDR3, the full variable domain is DGGITQSPKYLFRKEGQNVTLSCEQNLNHDAMYWYRQDPGQGLRLIYYSQIVNDFQKGDIAEGYSVSREKKESFPLTVTSAQKNPTAFYLCASAQGGQNEKLFFGSGTQLSVL.

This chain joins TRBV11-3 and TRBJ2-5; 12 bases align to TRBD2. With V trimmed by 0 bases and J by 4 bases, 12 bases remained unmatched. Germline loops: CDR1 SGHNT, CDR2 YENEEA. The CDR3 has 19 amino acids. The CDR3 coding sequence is TGTGCCAGCAGCTTAGATCCCCCTACTAGCGGGGGGCCCCGAGAGACCCAGTACTTC. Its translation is CASSLDPPTSGGPRETQYF. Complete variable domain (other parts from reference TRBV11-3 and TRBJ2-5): EAGVVQSPRYKIIEKKQPVAFWCNPISGHNTLYWYLQNLGQGPELLIRYENEEAVDDSQLPKDRFSAERLKGVDSTLKIQPAELGDSAVYLCASSLDPPTSGGPRETQYFGPGTRLLVL.

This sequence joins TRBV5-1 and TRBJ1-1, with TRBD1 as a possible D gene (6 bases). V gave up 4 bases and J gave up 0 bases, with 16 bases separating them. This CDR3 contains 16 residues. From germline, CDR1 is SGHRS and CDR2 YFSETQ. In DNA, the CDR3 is TGCGCCAGCAGCAGCACCGGGACACTTCTGAACACTGAAGCTTTCTTT. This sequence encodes CASSSTGTLLNTEAFF. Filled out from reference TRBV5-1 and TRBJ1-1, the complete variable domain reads KAGVTQTPRYLIKTRGQQVTLSCSPISGHRSVSWYQQTPGQGLQFLFEYFSETQRNKGNFPGRFSGRQFSNSRSEMNVSTLELGDSALYLCASSSTGTLLNTEAFFGQGTRLTVV.